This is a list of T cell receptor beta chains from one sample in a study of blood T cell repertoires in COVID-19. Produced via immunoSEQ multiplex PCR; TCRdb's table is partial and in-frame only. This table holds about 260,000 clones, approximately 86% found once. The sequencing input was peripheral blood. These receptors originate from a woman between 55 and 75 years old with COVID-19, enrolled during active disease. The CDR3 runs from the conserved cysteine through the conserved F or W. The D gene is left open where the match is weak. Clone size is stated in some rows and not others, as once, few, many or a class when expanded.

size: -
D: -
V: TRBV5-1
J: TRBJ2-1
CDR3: CASNPNPDSTNEQFF
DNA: TGCGCCAGCAACCCTAACCCGGACTCCACCAATGAGCAGTTCTTC

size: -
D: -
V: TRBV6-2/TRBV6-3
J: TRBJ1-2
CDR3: CASSSGYGYTF
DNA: TGTGCCAGCAGTTCGGGCTATGGCTACACCTTC

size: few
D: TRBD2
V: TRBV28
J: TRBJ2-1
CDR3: CASTPAGGPYNEQFF
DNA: TGTGCCAGCACCCCAGCGGGAGGGCCTTACAATGAGCAGTTCTTC

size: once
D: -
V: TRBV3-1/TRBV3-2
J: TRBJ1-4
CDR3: CASSQATGPLGFELFF
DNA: TGTGCCAGCAGCCAGGCGACAGGCCCTCTAGGCTTTGAACTGTTTTTT

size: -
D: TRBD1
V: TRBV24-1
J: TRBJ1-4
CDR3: CATSEAGTAEKLFF
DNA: TGTGCCACCAGTGAGGCTGGGACAGCCGAAAAACTGTTTTTT

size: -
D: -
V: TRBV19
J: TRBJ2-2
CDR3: CASSLFRSSNTGELFF
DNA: TGTGCCAGTAGTCTTTTCAGATCCTCGAACACCGGGGAGCTGTTTTTT

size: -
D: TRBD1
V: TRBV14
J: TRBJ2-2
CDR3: CASSQMTGAGTGELFF
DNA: TGTGCCAGCAGCCAAATGACAGGGGCAGGCACCGGGGAGCTGTTTTTT

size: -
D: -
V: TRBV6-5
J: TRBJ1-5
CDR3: CASMQNSNQPQHF
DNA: TGTGCCAGCATGCAGAATAGCAATCAGCCCCAGCATTTT

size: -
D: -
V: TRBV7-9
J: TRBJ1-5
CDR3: CASSSTDNQPQHF
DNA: TGTGCCAGCAGCTCGACAGACAATCAGCCCCAGCATTTT

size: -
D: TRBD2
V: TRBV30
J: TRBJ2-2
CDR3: CAWSHGLAGTGELFF
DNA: TGTGCCTGGAGTCACGGACTAGCGGGGACCGGGGAGCTGTTTTTT

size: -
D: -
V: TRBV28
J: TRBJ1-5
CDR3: CASSPQGPVNQPQHF
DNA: TGTGCCAGCAGTCCTCAGGGCCCGGTCAATCAGCCCCAGCATTTT

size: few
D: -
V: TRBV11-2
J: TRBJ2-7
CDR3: CASGPGLGRDEQYF
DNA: TGTGCCAGCGGCCCGGGACTGGGTAGGGACGAGCAGTACTTC

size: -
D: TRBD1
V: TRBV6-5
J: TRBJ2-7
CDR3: CASRKPGQGYEQYF
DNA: TGTGCCAGCAGGAAACCGGGACAGGGCTACGAGCAGTACTTC

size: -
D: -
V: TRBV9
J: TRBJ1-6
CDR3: CASSVGDSPLHF
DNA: TGTGCCAGCAGCGTAGGCGATTCACCCCTCCACTTT

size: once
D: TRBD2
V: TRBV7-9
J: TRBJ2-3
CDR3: CASTSSGRRTDTQYF
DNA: TGTGCCAGCACCTCAAGCGGGAGGCGCACAGATACGCAGTATTTT

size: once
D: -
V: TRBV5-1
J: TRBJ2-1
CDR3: CASSLVGSSLDEQFF
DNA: TGCGCCAGCAGCTTGGTTGGTAGCTCCCTCGATGAGCAGTTCTTC

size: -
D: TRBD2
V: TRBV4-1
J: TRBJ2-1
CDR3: CASSPLGTSGRNEQFF
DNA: TGCGCCAGCAGCCCTTTAGGGACTAGCGGGAGGAATGAGCAGTTCTTC

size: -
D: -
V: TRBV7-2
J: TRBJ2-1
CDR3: CASSLVAASAYNEQFF
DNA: TGTGCCAGCAGCTTAGTAGCCGCGTCGGCCTACAATGAGCAGTTCTTC

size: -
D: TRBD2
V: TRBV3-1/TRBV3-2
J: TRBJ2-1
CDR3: CASSFGTSGSGGEQFF
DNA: TGTGCCAGCAGCTTTGGGACTAGCGGGAGTGGCGGTGAGCAGTTCTTC

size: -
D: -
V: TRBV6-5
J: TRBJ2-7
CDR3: CASSQTWDSTYEQYF
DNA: TGTGCCAGCAGTCAAACATGGGACTCGACCTACGAGCAGTACTTC

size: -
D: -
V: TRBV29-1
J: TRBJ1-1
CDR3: CSARVQGTEAFF
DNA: TGCAGCGCCAGGGTGCAGGGAACTGAAGCTTTCTTT

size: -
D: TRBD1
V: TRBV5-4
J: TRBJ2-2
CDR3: CASSRDRGNGELFF
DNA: TGTGCCAGCAGCCGGGACAGGGGGAACGGGGAGCTGTTTTTT

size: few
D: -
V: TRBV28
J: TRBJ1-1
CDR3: CASSLRVRTEAFF
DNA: TGTGCCAGCAGCCTTCGGGTCCGGACTGAAGCTTTCTTT

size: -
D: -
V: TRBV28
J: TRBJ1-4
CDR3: CASSSYTVSRGTNEKLFF
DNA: TGTGCCAGCAGTTCGTATACCGTCTCCAGGGGTACTAATGAAAAACTGTTTTTT

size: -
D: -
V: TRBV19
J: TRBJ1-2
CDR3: CASSARWRDQGYTF
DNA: TGTGCCAGTAGCGCCCGTTGGAGGGATCAGGGCTACACCTTC

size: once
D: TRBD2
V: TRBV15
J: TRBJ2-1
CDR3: CATSREGGRRSYNEQFF
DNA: TGTGCCACCAGCAGAGAAGGCGGGAGGAGGTCCTACAATGAGCAGTTCTTC

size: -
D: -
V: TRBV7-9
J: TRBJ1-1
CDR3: CASSPSVGEERKAFF
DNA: TGTGCCAGCAGCCCATCGGTGGGGGAGGAGAGGAAGGCTTTCTTT

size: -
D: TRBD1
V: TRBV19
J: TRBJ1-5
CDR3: CASKRTGDNQPQHF
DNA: TGTGCCAGCAAAAGGACAGGGGACAATCAGCCCCAGCATTTT

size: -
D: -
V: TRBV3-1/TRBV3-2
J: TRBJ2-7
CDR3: CASSRPGGRRSEQYF
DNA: TGTGCCAGCAGCCGCCCTGGGGGGAGGAGGTCCGAGCAGTACTTC

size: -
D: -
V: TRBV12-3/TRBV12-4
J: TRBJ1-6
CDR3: CASSRPGRPLHF
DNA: TGTGCCAGCAGTAGGCCGGGAAGGCCCCTCCACTTT

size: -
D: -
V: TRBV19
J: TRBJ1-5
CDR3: CASSIVANQPQHF
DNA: TGTGCCAGTAGTATTGTGGCAAATCAGCCCCAGCATTTT

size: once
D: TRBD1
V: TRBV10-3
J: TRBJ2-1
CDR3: CAISGQDRGRNEQFF
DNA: TGTGCCATCAGCGGGCAGGACAGGGGCAGGAATGAGCAGTTCTTC

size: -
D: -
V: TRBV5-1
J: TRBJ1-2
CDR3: CASSADGGNYGYTF
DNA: TGCGCCAGCAGCGCGGACGGGGGGAACTATGGCTACACCTTC

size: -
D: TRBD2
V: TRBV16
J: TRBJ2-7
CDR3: CASSQSPLAGVYEQYF
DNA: TGTGCCAGCAGCCAATCCCCCCTAGCGGGAGTATACGAGCAGTACTTC

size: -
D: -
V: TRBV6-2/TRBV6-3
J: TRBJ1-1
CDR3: CASSYGGKNTEAFF
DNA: TGTGCCAGCAGTTACGGGGGGAAGAACACTGAAGCTTTCTTT

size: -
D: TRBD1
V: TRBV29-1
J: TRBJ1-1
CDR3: CSVKQGAGAFF
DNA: TGCAGCGTGAAACAGGGGGCGGGAGCTTTCTTT

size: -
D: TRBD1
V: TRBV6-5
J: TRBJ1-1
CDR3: CASTSGTGAPFF
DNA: TGTGCCAGCACCTCAGGGACAGGGGCCCCTTTCTTT

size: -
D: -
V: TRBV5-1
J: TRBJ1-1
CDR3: CASSLRVQGNTEAFF
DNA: TGCGCCAGCAGCTTGCGGGTGCAGGGAAATACTGAAGCTTTCTTT

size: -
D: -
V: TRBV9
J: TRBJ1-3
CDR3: CASSVAGPGNTIYF
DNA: TGTGCCAGCAGCGTAGCAGGGCCTGGAAACACCATATATTTT

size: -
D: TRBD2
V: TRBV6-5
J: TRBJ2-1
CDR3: CASSRLGLAGDEQFF
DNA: TGTGCCAGCAGTCGCCTGGGACTAGCGGGAGATGAGCAGTTCTTC

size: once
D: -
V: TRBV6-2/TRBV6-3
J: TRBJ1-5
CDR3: CASSYGGGQPQHF
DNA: TGTGCCAGCAGTTACGGCGGGGGGCAGCCCCAGCATTTT

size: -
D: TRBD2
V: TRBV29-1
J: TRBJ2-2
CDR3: CSVEAGGRTGELFF
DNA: TGCAGCGTTGAAGCGGGAGGTAGAACCGGGGAGCTGTTTTTT

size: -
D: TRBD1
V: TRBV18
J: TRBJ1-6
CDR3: CASSPPGTAFSPLHF
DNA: TGTGCCAGCTCACCCCCCGGGACAGCATTTTCACCCCTCCACTTT

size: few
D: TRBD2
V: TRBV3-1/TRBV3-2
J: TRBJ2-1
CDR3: CASSPSGRAGFF
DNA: TGTGCCAGCAGCCCCAGCGGGAGGGCCGGGTTCTTC

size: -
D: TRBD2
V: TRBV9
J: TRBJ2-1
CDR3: CASSVRTSSNEQFF
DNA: TGTGCCAGCAGCGTACGGACTAGCAGCAATGAGCAGTTCTTC

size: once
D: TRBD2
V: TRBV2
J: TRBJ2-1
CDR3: CASRIGTSGRNYNEQFF
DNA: TGTGCCAGCAGGATTGGGACTAGCGGGAGGAACTACAATGAGCAGTTCTTC

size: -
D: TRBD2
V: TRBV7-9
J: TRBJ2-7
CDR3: CASNQGGGDREQYF
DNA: TGTGCCAGCAACCAGGGCGGGGGTGATCGGGAGCAGTACTTC

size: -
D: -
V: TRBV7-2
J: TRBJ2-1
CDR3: CASSFLAMSSYNEQFF
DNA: TGTGCCAGCAGCTTCCTAGCGATGAGCTCCTACAATGAGCAGTTCTTC

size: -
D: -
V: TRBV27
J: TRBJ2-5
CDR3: CASRKHPYQETQYF
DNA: TGTGCCAGCAGAAAGCACCCGTACCAAGAGACCCAGTACTTC

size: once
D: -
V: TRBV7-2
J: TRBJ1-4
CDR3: CASSLGGSRNEKLFF
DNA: TGTGCCAGCAGCTTAGGAGGCAGTAGAAATGAAAAACTGTTTTTT

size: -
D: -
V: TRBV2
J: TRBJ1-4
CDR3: CASSRGREANEKLFF
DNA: TGTGCCAGCAGTCGGGGTCGGGAGGCTAATGAAAAACTGTTTTTT

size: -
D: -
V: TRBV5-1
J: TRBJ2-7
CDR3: CASSLGTLSYEQYF
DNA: TGCGCCAGCAGCCTGGGGACACTGTCGTACGAGCAGTACTTC

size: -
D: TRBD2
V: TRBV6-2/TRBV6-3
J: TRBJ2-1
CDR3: CASSPLAGGYNEQFF
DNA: TGTGCCAGCAGTCCACTAGCGGGAGGCTACAATGAGCAGTTCTTC

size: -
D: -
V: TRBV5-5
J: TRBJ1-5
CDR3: CASSLAGRGLNQPQHF
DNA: TGTGCCAGCAGCTTGGCTGGCAGGGGTCTAAATCAGCCCCAGCATTTT

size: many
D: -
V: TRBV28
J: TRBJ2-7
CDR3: CASSAFGVSYEQYF
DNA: TGTGCCAGCAGTGCCTTCGGGGTCTCCTACGAGCAGTACTTC

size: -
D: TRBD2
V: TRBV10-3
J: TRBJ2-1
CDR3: CAITSGSFDEQFF
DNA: TGTGCCATTACTAGCGGGAGTTTCGATGAGCAGTTCTTC

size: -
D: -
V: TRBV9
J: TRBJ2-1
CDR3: CASSRNDAGRWGVPEQFF
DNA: TGTGCCAGCAGCCGTAATGACGCAGGGAGGTGGGGGGTTCCTGAGCAGTTCTTC

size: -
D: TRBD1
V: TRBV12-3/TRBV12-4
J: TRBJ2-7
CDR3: CASSLLTGFEQYF
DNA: TGTGCCAGCAGTCTACTGACAGGGTTCGAGCAGTACTTC

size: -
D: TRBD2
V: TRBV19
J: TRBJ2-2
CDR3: CASSTSDRPGLANNRELFF
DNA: TGTGCCAGTAGCACCTCGGACAGGCCGGGACTAGCGAATAACCGGGAGCTGTTTTTT

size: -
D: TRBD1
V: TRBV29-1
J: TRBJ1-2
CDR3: CSVEDRDRTSLYGYTF
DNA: TGCAGCGTTGAAGATCGGGACAGGACAAGTTTATATGGCTACACCTTC